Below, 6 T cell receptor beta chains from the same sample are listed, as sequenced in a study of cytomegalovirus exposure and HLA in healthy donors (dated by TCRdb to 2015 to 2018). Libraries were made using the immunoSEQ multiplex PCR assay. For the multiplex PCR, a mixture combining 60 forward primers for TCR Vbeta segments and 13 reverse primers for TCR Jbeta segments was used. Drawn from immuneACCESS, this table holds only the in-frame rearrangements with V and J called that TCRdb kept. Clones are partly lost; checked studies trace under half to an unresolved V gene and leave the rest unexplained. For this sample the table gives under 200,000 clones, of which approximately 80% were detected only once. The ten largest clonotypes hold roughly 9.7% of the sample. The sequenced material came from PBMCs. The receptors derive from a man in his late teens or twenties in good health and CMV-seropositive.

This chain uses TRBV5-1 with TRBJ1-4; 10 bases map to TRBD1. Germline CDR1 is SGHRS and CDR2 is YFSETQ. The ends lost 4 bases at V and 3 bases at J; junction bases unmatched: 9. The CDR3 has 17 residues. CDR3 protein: CASSGGTGAFSNEKLFF. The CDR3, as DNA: TGCGCCAGCAGCGGAGGGACAGGGGCCTTTTCTAATGAAAAACTGTTTTTT.

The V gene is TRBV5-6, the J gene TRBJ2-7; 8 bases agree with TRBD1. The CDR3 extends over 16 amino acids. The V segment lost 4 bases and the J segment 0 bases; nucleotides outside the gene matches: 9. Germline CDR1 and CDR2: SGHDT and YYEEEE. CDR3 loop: CASSPLRTGHSYEQYF. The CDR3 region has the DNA TGTGCCAGCAGCCCGCTCCGGACAGGGCACTCCTACGAGCAGTACTTC.

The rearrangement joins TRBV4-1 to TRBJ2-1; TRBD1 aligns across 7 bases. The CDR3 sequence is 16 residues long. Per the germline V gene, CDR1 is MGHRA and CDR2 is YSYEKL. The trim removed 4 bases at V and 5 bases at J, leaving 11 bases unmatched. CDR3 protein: CASSPQHGTEDNEQFF. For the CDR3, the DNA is TGCGCCAGCAGCCCACAACACGGGACAGAGGACAATGAGCAGTTCTTC.

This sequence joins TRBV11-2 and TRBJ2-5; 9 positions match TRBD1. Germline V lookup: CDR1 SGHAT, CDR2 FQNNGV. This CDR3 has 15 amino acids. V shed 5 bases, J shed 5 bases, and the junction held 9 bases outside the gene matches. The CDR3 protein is CASSAPDRGWETQYF. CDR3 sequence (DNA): TGTGCCAGCAGCGCCCCGGACAGGGGTTGGGAGACCCAGTACTTC.

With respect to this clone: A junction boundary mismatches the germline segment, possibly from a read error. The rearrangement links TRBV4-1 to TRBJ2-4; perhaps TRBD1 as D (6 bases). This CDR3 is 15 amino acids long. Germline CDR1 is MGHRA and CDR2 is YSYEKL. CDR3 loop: CASSQEGGAKNSQYF. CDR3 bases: TGCGCCAGCAGCCAGGAAGGGGGTGCCAAAAACAGTCAGTACTTC.

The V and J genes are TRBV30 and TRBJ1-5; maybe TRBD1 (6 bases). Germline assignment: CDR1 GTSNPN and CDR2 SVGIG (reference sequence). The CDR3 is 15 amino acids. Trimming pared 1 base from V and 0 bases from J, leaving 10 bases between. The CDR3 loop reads CAWSEDSHSNQPQHF. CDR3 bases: TGTGCCTGGAGTGAGGACAGCCATAGCAATCAGCCCCAGCATTTT. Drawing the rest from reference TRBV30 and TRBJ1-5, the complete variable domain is SQTIHQWPATLVQPVGSPLSLECTVEGTSNPNLYWYRQAAGRGLQLLFYSVGIGQISSEVPQNLSASRPQDRQFILSSKKLLLSDSGFYLCAWSEDSHSNQPQHFGDGTRLSIL.